This record covers a single T cell receptor (beta chain). The target antigen is unknown. Clones were sequenced by immunoSEQ multiplex PCR, and TCRdb holds only the in-frame ones, with some missing. The repertoire holds tens of thousands of clones, with around 74% as singletons. Trimming cost V 3 bases and J 9 bases, with 15 bases left between them. CDR3 size: 14 residues. CDR1 MNHNS and CDR2 SASEGT come from the germline V gene. This sample was taken from a study of vaccination effects on CD4 cells after COVID-19. Study-wide background: It was a median of 72 days after the second dose that post-vaccine samples were obtained. General study results and limits: Marked clonal contraction of infection- and vaccine-induced clones was seen late after vaccination.

Antigen-specific CD4+ T cell clonotypes were called by their expansion after viral peptide-pool culture in ViraFEST. It was after nine to ten days of culture that CD4+ T cells were isolated. Two-dose vaccination with either BNT162b2 or mRNA-1273 was given to the participants. Culturing of about 2 million PBMC per well took place with 8.5 to 10 IU/ml IL-2 and around 10 ug/ml peptides. This sample comprised CD4+ T cells from PBMCs cultured with HCoV-OC43 spike peptides, obtained after COVID-19 vaccination. Sample subset: HCoV-OC43 spike overlapping peptide pool stimulation. The sequence derives from a human donor who received a COVID-19 vaccine. The V and J genes are TRBV6-1 and TRBJ2-1; TRBD1 is a possible D gene (6 bases). Here the CDR3 reads CASSDVMGTIEQFF. Written as DNA, the CDR3 is TGTGCCAGCAGTGATGTAATGGGGACAATTGAGCAGTTCTTC.